This TCR beta chain is from a study of blood T cells in healthy people across ages. Whole-study findings and limits: Higher diversity, along with more naive CD4+ cells, distinguished long-lived donors from aged donors.

Notes on this clonotype: Its cognate antigen is unknown.

Primed by a sample-barcoded 5' primer and a J-beta primer mix, a second PCR proceeded for 7 to 11 cycles. Per sample, CDR3-containing paired-end reads numbered at least 2.5 million. Each CDR3 protein is one row after TCRdb ran MiXCR on the 5' RACE reads. The sample lists hundreds of thousands of distinct CDR3 sequences, about 62% occurring once. Per the germline V gene, CDR1 is DFQATT and CDR2 is SNEGSKA (reference sequence). The CDR3 length is 16 residues. Germline trimming cut 5 bases from V and 7 bases from J; bases unmatched to any gene: 17. The sequencing input was blood. The V gene is TRBV20-1, the J gene TRBJ2-7; 10 bases line up with TRBD2. The sequence derives from a young man in good health. The CDR3 region is CSAVASSSGSYNEQYF. CDR3 sequence (DNA): TGCAGTGCTGTAGCGAGTTCTAGCGGGAGCTACAATGAGCAGTACTTC.